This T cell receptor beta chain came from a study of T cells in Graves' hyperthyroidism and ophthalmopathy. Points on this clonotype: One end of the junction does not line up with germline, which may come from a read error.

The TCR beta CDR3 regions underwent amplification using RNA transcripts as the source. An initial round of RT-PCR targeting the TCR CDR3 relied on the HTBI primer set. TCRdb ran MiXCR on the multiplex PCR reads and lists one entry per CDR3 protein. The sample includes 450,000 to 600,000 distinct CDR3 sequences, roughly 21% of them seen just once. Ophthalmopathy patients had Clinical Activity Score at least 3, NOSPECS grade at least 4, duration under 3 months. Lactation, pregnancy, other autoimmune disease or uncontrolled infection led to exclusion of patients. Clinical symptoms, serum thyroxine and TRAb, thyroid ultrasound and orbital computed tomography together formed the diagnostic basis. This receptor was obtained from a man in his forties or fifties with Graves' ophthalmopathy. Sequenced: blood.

The CDR3 loop reads CASSIDREKTQYF. The DNA of the CDR3 is TGCGCCAGCAGCATCGACAGGGAGAAGACCCAGTACTTC. The chain combines TRBV6-9 with TRBJ2-5, with TRBD1 matching 7 bases. The CDR3 sequence is 13 residues long. Germline V gives CDR1 MNHGY, CDR2 SVAAGI.